Each of the 31 T cell receptor beta chains below was sequenced from the same sample in a study of siplizumab effects on memory and regulatory T cells. TCRdb's table, derived via immunoSEQ multiplex PCR, lists solely in-frame clones and lacks some. The data hold some 65,000 clones, with 75% to 90% observed a single time. The specimen was Tregs sorted from blood. The receptor set was obtained from a human donor in good health.

V usage is TRBV5-1 and J usage is TRBJ2-1; the match to TRBD2 covers 13 bases. There are 17 residues in the CDR3. Germline values: CDR1 SGHRS, CDR2 YFSETQ. V trimming: 2 bases; J trimming: 4 bases; junction bases outside the gene matches: 6. The DNA for the CDR3 is TGCGCCAGCAGCTTTTCCGGGACTAGCGGGACATACAATGAGCAGTTCTTC. It encodes CASSFSGTSGTYNEQFF.

The genes are TRBV19 and TRBJ1-1; D uncertain. CDR3 length: 14 residues. V was trimmed by 7 bases and J by 1 base, leaving 13 bases between them. CDR1 and CDR2 (germline): LNHDA, SQIVND (reference sequence). The CDR3 reads CASTFGRPNTEAFF. The CDR3 DNA follows: TGTGCCAGTACCTTCGGACGGCCGAACACTGAAGCTTTCTTT.

The rearrangement links TRBV7-9 to TRBJ2-1; 8 bases match TRBD2. V shed 2 bases and J 0 bases; nucleotides not matched to a gene: 6. Germline loops: CDR1 SEHNR, CDR2 FQNEAQ (reference sequence). The CDR3 is 17 amino acids. Here the CDR3 DNA reads TGTGCCAGCAGCTTACCGAGCGGGAGCCTCTCCTACAATGAGCAGTTCTTC. As protein: CASSLPSGSLSYNEQFF.

The chain is built from TRBV30 and TRBJ1-5; possible D gene TRBD1, 6 bases. CDR3 length: 15 amino acids. V lost 2 bases and J 7 bases, leaving 18 bases between the germline ends. CDR1 is GTSNPN, CDR2 SVGIG, per germline (reference sequence). The CDR3 protein is CAWSHEGQGSQPQHF. The CDR3 DNA sequence: TGTGCCTGGAGTCACGAGGGGCAGGGGAGCCAGCCCCAGCATTTT. The full variable domain, with the rest looked up from reference TRBV30 and TRBJ1-5, is SQTIHQWPATLVQPVGSPLSLECTVEGTSNPNLYWYRQAAGRGLQLLFYSVGIGQISSEVPQNLSASRPQDRQFILSSKKLLLSDSGFYLCAWSHEGQGSQPQHFGDGTRLSIL.

A single count supports this clone. The DNA for the CDR3 is TGTGCCAGCAGCTCCCTCGTACGGCTTGCCAAAAACATTCAGTACTTC. Translated, it gives CASSSLVRLAKNIQYF. The V and J genes are TRBV11-2 and TRBJ2-4; D gene unclear. The germline V gene encodes CDR1 SGHAT and CDR2 FQNNGV. Between the trimmed V and J ends, which lost 4 bases and 1 base, there was a span of 14 bases. This CDR3 comprises 16 residues.

J is TRBJ1-6 and V is TRBV4-2; 9 nucleotides agree with TRBD1. After removal of 0 bases from V and 7 bases from J, the junction contained 4 bases not matched to a gene. The CDR3 totals 16 residues. Per germline, CDR1 LGHNA and CDR2 YNFKEQ. Here the CDR3 DNA reads TGTGCCAGCAGCCAAGATCTGGGACAGGGAAATTCACCCCTCCACTTT. Translating gives CASSQDLGQGNSPLHF.

The chain combines TRBV25-1 with TRBJ2-2, with TRBD2 as a possible D gene (6 bases). The CDR3 extends over 12 amino acids. Trimming shortened V by 4 bases and J by 6 bases, and 6 bases separated the two germline ends. Germline values: CDR1 MGHDK, CDR2 SYGVNS. This chain's CDR3 is CASSGGAGELFF. The CDR3 bases are TGTGCCAGCAGTGGGGGGGCCGGGGAGCTGTTTTTT. Filled out from reference TRBV25-1 and TRBJ2-2, the complete variable domain reads EADIYQTPRYLVIGTGKKITLECSQTMGHDKMYWYQQDPGMELHLIHYSYGVNSTEKGDLSSESTVSRIRTEHFPLTLESARPSHTSQYLCASSGGAGELFFGEGSRLTVL.

The chain combines TRBV29-1 with TRBJ2-3; D remains unclear. The V gene's germline CDR1 is SQVTM and CDR2 ANQGSEA. Between the trimmed V and J ends, which lost 4 bases and 5 bases, there was a span of 19 bases. The CDR3 runs 15 residues. Here the CDR3 DNA reads TGCAGCGTTGTGAAGTGGGGAACCCTTCAAGATACGCAGTATTTT. Protein product: CSVVKWGTLQDTQYF.

This chain connects TRBV5-8 to TRBJ2-5; no clear D gene. The germline gives CDR1 SGHTS, CDR2 YDEGEE. With 4 bases removed from V and 4 bases from J, the gap between germline ends came to 8 bases. The CDR3 covers 12 residues. CDR3 nucleotide sequence: TGTGCCAGCAGCAACATGAGAGAGACCCAGTACTTC. This encodes CASSNMRETQYF. Complete variable domain (other parts from reference TRBV5-8 and TRBJ2-5): EAGVTQSPTHLIKTRGQQATLRCSPISGHTSVYWYQQALGLGLQFLLWYDEGEERNRGNFPPRFSGRQFPNYSSELNVNALELEDSALYLCASSNMRETQYFGPGTRLLVL.

V gene TRBV9 combines with J gene TRBJ2-1; the match to TRBD2 covers 14 bases. This CDR3 spans 17 amino acids. V shed 2 bases, J shed 0 bases, and the junction held 1 base outside the gene matches. In germline, CDR1 is SGDLS, CDR2 YYNGEE. DNA of the CDR3: TGTGCCAGCAGCGTCGGGACTAGCGGGAGCTCCTACAATGAGCAGTTCTTC. This sequence encodes CASSVGTSGSSYNEQFF.

The genes are TRBV5-4 and TRBJ2-3, with D hard to call. With 1 base removed from V and 4 bases from J, the gap between germline ends came to 7 bases. There are 13 residues in the CDR3. From germline, CDR1 is SGHNT and CDR2 YYREEE (reference sequence). CDR3 region: CASSLFPADTQYF. The CDR3 DNA reads as TGTGCCAGCAGCTTGTTTCCAGCAGATACGCAGTATTTT.

This chain links TRBV30 with TRBJ2-5; D may be TRBD2 (5 bases). Germline assignment: CDR1 GTSNPN and CDR2 SVGIG (reference sequence). The CDR3 runs to 14 residues. Trimming took off 3 bases at V and 1 base at J, with 12 bases between the two ends. The CDR3 sequence: CAWSREFAQETQYF. DNA for the CDR3: TGTGCCTGGAGCCGGGAATTTGCCCAAGAGACCCAGTACTTC.

The chain recombines TRBV27 with TRBJ2-3; 7 bases agree with TRBD1. J gave up 5 bases and V 5 bases, and 4 bases lay outside the gene matches. Germline V CDR1 and CDR2: MNHEY, SMNVEV (reference sequence). This CDR3 has 13 amino acids. The CDR3 sequence is CASSDRVGDTQYF. The DNA for the CDR3 is TGTGCCAGCAGTGACAGGGTTGGAGATACGCAGTATTTT.

The rearrangement joins TRBV18 to TRBJ2-2, with 7 bases fitting TRBD2. The CDR3 is made up of 14 amino acids. CDR1 KGHSH and CDR2 LQKENI come from the germline V gene. V shed 3 bases, J shed 5 bases, and the junction held 3 bases outside the gene matches. The CDR3 DNA sequence: TGTGCCAGCTCACCCCACGGGAGGACCGGGGAGCTGTTTTTT. Translation: CASSPHGRTGELFF.

About this clone itself: The junction differs from germline at one of its ends, possibly a read error. The V call is TRBV18, the J call TRBJ2-3; 8 bases map to TRBD1. Germline values: CDR1 KGHSH, CDR2 LQKENI. The length of the CDR3 is 14 residues. The CDR3: CASSQGQGTDTQYF. The CDR3 nucleotides are TGTGCCAGCTCGCAAGGACAGGGCACCGATACGCAGTATTTT.

J is TRBJ2-7 and V is TRBV7-2, with 12 positions matching TRBD1. The V and J ends lost 4 bases and 4 bases, in that order; junction bases with no gene match: 2. The length of the CDR3 is 14 residues. CDR1 is SGHTA and CDR2 is FQGNSA in the germline V gene. Here the CDR3 reads CASSWGQGAYEQYF. CDR3 nucleotide sequence: TGTGCCAGCAGCTGGGGACAGGGGGCGTACGAGCAGTACTTC.

This clone came up once. The gene calls are TRBV19 and TRBJ2-3; 7 nucleotides match TRBD1. The CDR3 is made up of 14 amino acids. The V and J ends lost 8 bases and 5 bases, in that order; junction bases with no gene match: 10. The germline CDR1 and CDR2 sequences are LNHDA and SQIVND (reference sequence). The CDR3 region is CASSGTATEDTQYF. In DNA, the CDR3 is TGTGCCAGTTCCGGGACAGCGACTGAAGATACGCAGTATTTT.

A note on this clone: The germline gene is not matched at one end of the junction; a read error may be the cause. The chain links TRBV7-7 to TRBJ2-7; weak D call: TRBD1 (5 bases). Germline-derived CDR1 and CDR2 are SSHAT and FNYEAQ (reference sequence). CDR3 length equals 14 residues. CDR3 sequence: CASSPPGAWGEQYF. The CDR3 DNA reads TGTGCTAGCAGCCCGCCTGGGGCATGGGGCGAGCAGTACTTC.

V usage is TRBV15 and J usage is TRBJ1-3, with D unresolved. The germline CDR1 and CDR2 sequences are LNHNV and YYDKDF (reference sequence). CDR3 length: 16 amino acids. Trimming stripped 5 bases from V and 2 bases from J, with 16 bases between. The DNA for the CDR3 is TGTGCCACCAGCTACGGCCCGGTTGTGGCTGGAAACACCATATATTTT. Translated, it gives CATSYGPVVAGNTIYF.

This clone was counted a single time. The chain uses TRBV28 and TRBJ2-4; D possibly corresponds to TRBD2 (5 bases). The germline V gene has CDR1 MDHEN and CDR2 SYDVKM. The CDR3 covers 17 residues. Between the trimmed V and J ends, which lost 3 bases and 1 base, there was a span of 16 bases. The CDR3 DNA follows: TGTGCCAGCAGTTTGCGGGTCCCGGGTATTGCCAAAAACATTCAGTACTTC. As protein: CASSLRVPGIAKNIQYF. Together with reference TRBV28 and TRBJ2-4, the CDR3 gives the full variable domain: DVKVTQSSRYLVKRTGEKVFLECVQDMDHENMFWYRQDPGLGLRLIYFSYDVKMKEKGDIPEGYSVSREKKERFSLILESASTNQTSMYLCASSLRVPGIAKNIQYFGAGTRLSVL.

The V call is TRBV14, the J call TRBJ2-1; D tentatively fits TRBD1 or TRBD2 (5 bases each). The germline V gene encodes CDR1 SGHDN and CDR2 FVKESK. V lost 0 bases and J lost 0, with 18 bases in between. CDR3 length: 19 residues. CDR3 residues: CASSQERPEKRGSYNEQFF. The CDR3 bases are TGTGCCAGCAGCCAAGAACGTCCAGAAAAGAGGGGCTCCTACAATGAGCAGTTCTTC.

The chain links TRBV7-9 to TRBJ2-2; weak D call: TRBD2 (6 bases). Germline V gene data show CDR1 as SEHNR and CDR2 as FQNEAQ (reference sequence). The CDR3 covers 16 residues. Trimming removed 3 bases at V and 5 bases at J, with 16 bases between. Here the CDR3 reads CASSFPATGATGELFF. CDR3 bases: TGTGCCAGCAGCTTTCCCGCCACGGGAGCTACCGGGGAGCTGTTTTTT.

The rearrangement uses TRBV19 and TRBJ1-3; D possibly corresponds to TRBD1 (6 bases). CDR1 and CDR2 from the germline V gene are LNHDA and SQIVND (reference sequence). The CDR3 has 14 residues. Trimming left V 6 bases short and J 3 bases short, with 12 bases between. CDR3 sequence reads: CASRKTGLGNTIYF. The CDR3 DNA follows: TGTGCCAGTAGAAAAACAGGGCTTGGAAACACCATATATTTT.

This chain joins TRBV5-6 and TRBJ1-2; 8 bases match TRBD1. The CDR3 has 16 amino acids. Germline CDR1 and CDR2: SGHDT and YYEEEE. After removal of 4 bases from V and 8 bases from J, the junction contained 16 bases not matched to a gene. CDR3 nucleotide sequence: TGTGCCAGCAGCCTACAGGGGGGGTTTAACGTGGAGGGCTACACCTTC. It is translated as CASSLQGGFNVEGYTF.

This clone came up once. The rearrangement links TRBV10-3 to TRBJ1-1, with D possibly matching TRBD1 (5 bases). V was shortened by 2 bases and J by 0 bases, with 10 bases between the two germline ends. The length of the CDR3 is 15 residues. Germline CDR1 and CDR2: ENHRY and SYGVKD. In nucleotides, the CDR3 is TGTGCCATCAGTGAGACAGGATCAATGAACACTGAAGCTTTCTTT. This gives the protein CAISETGSMNTEAFF.

The chain carries TRBV13 and TRBJ2-1; TRBD2 aligns across 10 bases. Trimming removed 3 bases from V and 1 base from J; junction bases left unmatched: 0. This CDR3 contains 15 residues. CDR1 PRHDT and CDR2 FYEKMQ come from the germline V gene (reference sequence). For the CDR3, the DNA is TGTGCCAGCAGCTTTAGCGGGAGGTCCTACAATGAGCAGTTCTTC. Residues: CASSFSGRSYNEQFF.

The chain uses TRBV7-8 and TRBJ1-4; maybe TRBD1 (5 bases). The CDR3 has 16 amino acids. V gave up 5 bases and J gave up 8 bases, with 21 bases separating them. Looked up from germline, CDR1 is SGHVS and CDR2 is FQNEAQ. Here the CDR3 reads CASSPRGLFRGEKLFF. In DNA form, the CDR3 reads TGTGCCAGCAGCCCACGGGGCCTATTCCGGGGGGAAAAACTGTTTTTT.

V is TRBV7-9 and J is TRBJ2-7, with 11 nucleotides matching TRBD2. V shed 0 bases, J shed 2 bases, and the junction held 3 bases outside the gene matches. Germline assignment: CDR1 SEHNR and CDR2 FQNEAQ (reference sequence). The CDR3 spans 16 residues. The CDR3 loop is CASSLAGTSGAYEQYF. CDR3 bases: TGTGCCAGCAGCTTAGCTGGGACTAGCGGAGCCTACGAGCAGTACTTC. The variable domain in full, completed from reference TRBV7-9 and TRBJ2-7, reads DTGVSQNPRHKITKRGQNVTFRCDPISEHNRLYWYRQTLGQGPEFLTYFQNEAQLEKSRLLSDRFSAERPKGSFSTLEIQRTEQGDSAMYLCASSLAGTSGAYEQYFGPGTRLTVT.

Comments on this clone: This same CDR3 is encoded by further DNA sequences in the sample. The J gene is TRBJ2-1, the V gene TRBV6-6, with D unclear. The CDR3 extends over 12 amino acids. Germline values: CDR1 MNHNY, CDR2 SVGAGI (reference sequence). The V end lost 6 bases, the J end lost 5 bases, and 8 bases lay between the germline ends. The CDR3 sequence: CASSYINNEQFF. CDR3 bases: TGTGCCAGCAGCTATATTAACAATGAGCAGTTCTTC.

This chain uses TRBV6-6 with TRBJ1-1; 7 positions match TRBD1. The V gene's germline CDR1 is MNHNY and CDR2 SVGAGI (reference sequence). The V and J ends lost 5 bases and 0 bases, in that order; junction bases with no gene match: 3. CDR3 length equals 14 residues. DNA of the CDR3: TGTGCCAGCAGTCGACAGGGATTGAACACTGAAGCTTTCTTT. Encoded protein: CASSRQGLNTEAFF.

The V and J genes are TRBV5-6 and TRBJ1-2; D call uncertain. Trimming left V 2 bases short and J 2 bases short, with 7 bases between. The germline CDR1 and CDR2 sequences are SGHDT and YYEEEE. The CDR3 runs to 13 residues. CDR3 protein: CASSFQLNYGYTF. In DNA, the CDR3 is TGTGCCAGCAGCTTCCAGCTAAACTATGGCTACACCTTC.